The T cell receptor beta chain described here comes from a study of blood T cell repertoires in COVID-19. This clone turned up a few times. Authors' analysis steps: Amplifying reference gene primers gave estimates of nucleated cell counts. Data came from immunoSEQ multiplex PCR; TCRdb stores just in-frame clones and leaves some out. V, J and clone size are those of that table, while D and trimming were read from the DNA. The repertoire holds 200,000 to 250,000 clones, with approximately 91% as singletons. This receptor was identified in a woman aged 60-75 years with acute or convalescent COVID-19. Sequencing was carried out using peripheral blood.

For the CDR3, the DNA is TGTGCCAGCAGTTACTCCGGGACAGCTGGAAACACCATATATTTT. Its protein is CASSYSGTAGNTIYF. The genes are TRBV6-2 or TRBV6-3 and TRBJ1-3, with 7 nucleotides matching TRBD1. The length of the CDR3 is 15 residues. Germline CDR1 reads MNHEY; CDR2 reads SVGEGT. J was trimmed by 2 bases and V by 0 bases; bases with no gene match: 1.